The 27 T cell receptor beta chains in this list originate from one sample, sequenced in a study of T cell responses to AZD1222 COVID-19 vaccine. Using immunoSEQ multiplex PCR, the repertoire was profiled, and TCRdb retains in-frame clones only, with some absent. In the table there are 65,000 to 80,000 clones, 92% of which are singletons. Sequenced here: peripheral blood, sampled on day 0 of MenACWY control vaccination. Receptor source: an adult in good health.

This rearrangement joins TRBV28 to TRBJ1-2, with TRBD1 matching over 7 bases. The CDR3 length is 13 residues. Germline V gene lookup returns CDR1 MDHEN and CDR2 SYDVKM. Unmatched junction bases numbered 9, after V lost 6 bases and J lost 8 bases. The CDR3 is CASRMGTVEGYTF. The CDR3 DNA sequence: TGTGCCAGCAGGATGGGGACAGTGGAGGGCTACACCTTC.

This clone was found once. This chain links TRBV6-2 or TRBV6-3 with TRBJ1-1, with 8 bases identical to TRBD1. CDR1 is MNHEY, CDR2 SVGEGT, per germline. Germline trimming cut 5 bases from V and 5 bases from J; bases unmatched to any gene: 4. The CDR3 is 13 amino acids. CDR3 region: CASSQGAFTEAFF. The DNA of the CDR3 is TGTGCCAGCAGTCAGGGGGCGTTTACTGAAGCTTTCTTT.

The chain uses TRBV5-8 and TRBJ1-3; unclear D gene. There are 15 residues in the CDR3. Trimming shortened V by 0 bases and J by 2 bases, and 9 bases separated the two germline ends. The V gene's germline CDR1 is SGHTS and CDR2 YDEGEE. This chain's CDR3 is CASSLAASAGNTIYF. The CDR3 DNA reads TGTGCCAGCAGCTTGGCAGCATCGGCTGGAAACACCATATATTTT. The full variable domain, rest sourced from reference TRBV5-8 and TRBJ1-3, is EAGVTQSPTHLIKTRGQQATLRCSPISGHTSVYWYQQALGLGLQFLLWYDEGEERNRGNFPPRFSGRQFPNYSSELNVNALELEDSALYLCASSLAASAGNTIYFGEGSWLTVV.

V is TRBV6-5 and J is TRBJ2-5, with TRBD1 matching over 9 bases. Germline V gene sequence: CDR1 MNHEY, CDR2 SVGAGI. The V and J ends lost 0 bases and 5 bases, in that order; junction bases with no gene match: 4. This CDR3 region has 15 residues. The chain's CDR3 is CASSYSLGTGETQYF. CDR3 coding DNA: TGTGCCAGCAGTTACTCCTTGGGGACAGGGGAGACCCAGTACTTC.

This clone was recorded once. Germline is not matched at one junction end, which may reflect a read error. The J gene is TRBJ2-1, the V gene TRBV11-1; 11 nucleotides match TRBD2. The CDR3 covers 13 residues. Germline V gene data show CDR1 as SGHAT and CDR2 as FQDESV (reference sequence). The CDR3: CASSLAGGNEQFF. The CDR3 DNA follows: TGTGCCAGCAGCCTAGCGGGAGGCAATGAGCAGTTCTTC.

About this clone itself: Distinct nucleotide sequences in the sample also encode this CDR3. The chain carries TRBV18 and TRBJ2-5, with unresolved D. The CDR3 spans 13 residues. Germline CDR1 and CDR2: KGHSH and LQKENI. V dropped 2 bases and J dropped 1 base, with 5 bases sitting between them. CDR3 loop: CASSPGSQETQYF. As DNA, the CDR3 is TGTGCCAGCTCACCAGGGTCCCAAGAGACCCAGTACTTC.

This clone was counted a single time. The V gene is TRBV9, the J gene TRBJ1-1, with TRBD1 identical over 11 bases. This CDR3 is built from 16 residues. Per germline, CDR1 SGDLS and CDR2 YYNGEE. V lost 3 bases to trimming and J lost 1 base; unmatched junction nucleotides: 5. The CDR3 coding sequence is TGTGCCAGCAGCGCAGGGACAGGGGGGGAGAACACTGAAGCTTTCTTT. Translation gives CASSAGTGGENTEAFF.

This clone was observed a handful of times. CDR3 DNA sequence: TGTGCCAGCAGTTACTCCCAGGTGCCTAACTATGGCTACACCTTC. Protein sequence: CASSYSQVPNYGYTF. The V and J genes are TRBV6-5 and TRBJ1-2; D unresolved. Germline CDR1 and CDR2: MNHEY and SVGAGI. Trimming took off 0 bases at V and 0 bases at J, with 8 bases between the two ends. There are 15 residues in the CDR3.

This sequence joins TRBV5-4 and TRBJ2-2, with 11 bases matching TRBD1. This CDR3 has 16 amino acids. V dropped 6 bases and J dropped 6; count of bases not matched to a gene: 10. The germline CDR1 and CDR2 sequences are SGHNT and YYREEE (reference sequence). CDR3 DNA: TGTGCCAGCACCCCTGGGGGACAGGGGGTCGCCGGGGAGCTGTTTTTT. Protein product: CASTPGGQGVAGELFF.

The chain employs TRBV29-1 and TRBJ2-3, with D uncertain. This CDR3 comprises 9 residues. Between the trimmed V and J ends, which lost 6 bases and 4 bases, there was a span of 2 bases. Germline assignment: CDR1 SQVTM and CDR2 ANQGSEA. The CDR3 protein is CSVSDTQYF. CDR3 nucleotides: TGCAGCGTCTCAGATACGCAGTATTTT.

The chain couples TRBV28 to TRBJ2-1; 9 bases fit TRBD1. CDR3 length: 13 residues. The V gene's germline CDR1 is MDHEN and CDR2 SYDVKM. The ends lost 8 bases at V and 9 bases at J; junction bases unmatched: 8. Here the CDR3 reads CASQGQGPTEQFF. DNA of the CDR3: TGTGCCAGCCAGGGACAGGGTCCGACTGAGCAGTTCTTC.

This chain joins TRBV7-2 and TRBJ2-2, with 10 bases that match TRBD2. This CDR3 spans 16 amino acids. J was trimmed by 4 bases and V by 4 bases; bases with no gene match: 6. CDR1 SGHTA and CDR2 FQGNSA come from the germline V gene. The CDR3 spells CASSSLAGGRTGELFF. CDR3 DNA: TGTGCCAGCAGCTCTTTAGCGGGAGGTCGCACCGGGGAGCTGTTTTTT.

The V call is TRBV7-9, the J call TRBJ2-5; possibly TRBD2 for D (7 bases). The CDR3 spans 13 residues. Germline V gene sequence: CDR1 SEHNR, CDR2 FQNEAQ (reference sequence). Trimming cost V 5 bases and J 5 bases, with 12 bases left between them. The CDR3: CASSLKGGETQYF. The CDR3 nucleotides read TGTGCCAGCAGCCTCAAGGGGGGGGAGACCCAGTACTTC.

This rearrangement joins TRBV24-1 to TRBJ2-1; 9 bases are a match to TRBD1. The trim removed 3 bases at V and 7 bases at J, leaving 6 bases unmatched. The CDR3 is 15 amino acids. The germline V gene has CDR1 KGHDR and CDR2 SFDVKD. In DNA form, the CDR3 reads TGTGCCACCAGTGATGGGACAGGGTCCGGGAATGAGCAGTTCTTC. This sequence encodes CATSDGTGSGNEQFF.

In nucleotides, the CDR3 is TGTGCCAGCAGCTTAGGACAGTTGAACACTGAAGCTTTCTTT. Its protein is CASSLGQLNTEAFF. The rearrangement uses TRBV7-3 and TRBJ1-1; D possibly corresponds to TRBD1 (6 bases). CDR3 size: 14 residues. The V end lost 2 bases, the J end lost 0 bases, and 7 bases lay between the germline ends. Germline V gene data show CDR1 as SGHTA and CDR2 as FQGTGA.

CDR3 sequence reads: CASSLGQTNQPQHF. The CDR3 DNA sequence: TGTGCCAGCTCACTCGGACAGACCAATCAGCCCCAGCATTTT. V is TRBV18 and J is TRBJ1-5; tentatively, D is TRBD1 (6 bases). The CDR3 spans 14 residues. Per the germline V gene, CDR1 is KGHSH and CDR2 is LQKENI. Trimming took off 4 bases at V and 3 bases at J, with 10 bases between the two ends.

The genes are TRBV7-9 and TRBJ2-7, with D uncertain. This CDR3 comprises 17 residues. In germline, CDR1 is SEHNR, CDR2 FQNEAQ (reference sequence). Trimming left V 7 bases short and J 4 bases short, with 26 bases between. The chain's CDR3 is CASNSPTPPRSLYEQYF. CDR3 nucleotides: TGTGCCAGCAACTCCCCAACCCCCCCGCGGAGTTTGTACGAGCAGTACTTC.

The V call is TRBV9, the J call TRBJ2-6; D is uncertain. V lost 6 bases, J lost 0 bases, and 7 bases lay in between. Germline values: CDR1 SGDLS, CDR2 YYNGEE. This CDR3 comprises 14 residues. The CDR3 loop reads CASTAASGANVLTF. As DNA, the CDR3 is TGTGCCAGCACGGCGGCCTCTGGGGCCAACGTCCTGACTTTC.

The genes are TRBV27 and TRBJ2-7; TRBD1 or TRBD2 may be the D gene (5 bases each). Trimming shortened V by 5 bases and J by 0 bases, and 17 bases separated the two germline ends. Germline V gives CDR1 MNHEY, CDR2 SMNVEV (reference sequence). This CDR3 comprises 16 residues. The DNA of the CDR3 is TGTGCCAGCAGTCCGGGACCCTCCTGGTCCTCCTACGAGCAGTACTTC. It encodes CASSPGPSWSSYEQYF.

The chain uses TRBV10-2 and TRBJ2-2; a weak D match, TRBD1 (5 bases). Trimming removed 5 bases at V and 0 bases at J, with 13 bases between. The germline CDR1 and CDR2 sequences are WSHSY and SAAADI. This CDR3 has 16 amino acids. CDR3 sequence (DNA): TGCGCCAGCAGTCCCCAGGACACCACGAACACCGGGGAGCTGTTTTTT. The encoded protein is CASSPQDTTNTGELFF.

V is TRBV2 and J is TRBJ2-3; D is perhaps TRBD1 (5 bases). There are 13 residues in the CDR3. V shed 6 bases and J shed 2 bases, with 9 bases lying between them. Germline V lookup: CDR1 SNHLY, CDR2 FYNNEI. The CDR3 DNA reads TGTGCCAGCAGCGGACACTCCACAGATACGCAGTATTTT. This sequence encodes CASSGHSTDTQYF.

The gene calls are TRBV29-1 and TRBJ1-3, with 10 bases identical to TRBD1. The CDR3 is 14 residues long. Germline CDR1 is SQVTM and CDR2 is ANQGSEA. After removal of 4 bases from V and 1 base from J, the junction contained 1 base not matched to a gene. The CDR3 DNA reads as TGCAGCGTTGGACAGGGGGCGTCTGGAAACACCATATATTTT. The encoded protein is CSVGQGASGNTIYF.

The chain links TRBV9 to TRBJ2-7; the D is unclear. The germline gives CDR1 SGDLS, CDR2 YYNGEE. With 0 bases removed from V and 0 bases from J, the gap between germline ends came to 4 bases. The CDR3 loop spans 13 amino acids. The CDR3 here is CASSVVTSYEQYF. As DNA, the CDR3 is TGTGCCAGCAGCGTAGTGACCTCCTACGAGCAGTACTTC.

CDR3: CASSVELSSGNTIYF. DNA of the CDR3: TGTGCCAGCAGTGTAGAACTGAGCTCTGGAAACACCATATATTTT. The chain links TRBV2 to TRBJ1-3; no clear D. V shed 4 bases and J shed 0 bases, with 10 bases lying between them. Germline CDR1 SNHLY, CDR2 FYNNEI. This CDR3 has 15 residues.

V is TRBV11-1 and J is TRBJ2-7; D unresolved. The CDR3 is made up of 13 amino acids. V lost 5 bases, J lost 3 bases, and 11 bases lay in between. Germline-derived CDR1 and CDR2 are SGHAT and FQDESV (reference sequence). The CDR3 reads CASSKTENYEQYF. The CDR3, as DNA: TGTGCCAGCAGCAAAACAGAGAACTACGAGCAGTACTTC. Complete variable domain (other parts from reference TRBV11-1 and TRBJ2-7): EAEVAQSPRYKITEKSQAVAFWCDPISGHATLYWYRQILGQGPELLVQFQDESVVDDSQLPKDRFSAERLKGVDSTLKIQPAELGDSAMYLCASSKTENYEQYFGPGTRLTVT.

The chain links TRBV4-3 to TRBJ2-5; possibly TRBD2 for D (5 bases). Germline CDR1 LGHNA, CDR2 YSLEER. This CDR3 comprises 14 residues. V was pared by 0 bases and J by 5 bases, with 10 bases between. CDR3 loop: CASSQDSGVETQYF. CDR3 DNA sequence: TGCGCCAGCAGCCAAGATTCCGGGGTCGAGACCCAGTACTTC.

The rearrangement joins TRBV19 to TRBJ2-7, with D possibly matching TRBD1 (6 bases). Germline lookup yields CDR1 LNHDA and CDR2 SQIVND (reference sequence). This CDR3 contains 14 residues. Trimming left V 3 bases short and J 0 bases short, with 9 bases between. The CDR3 here is CASSMRQASYEQYF. The DNA of the CDR3 is TGTGCCAGTAGTATGCGACAGGCCTCCTACGAGCAGTACTTC.